These 7 T cell receptor beta chains came from one sample sequenced in a study of Graves' ophthalmopathy and Graves' hyperthyroidism. Amplification targeted the TCR beta CDR3 regions, with RNA transcripts as the source material. HTBI primers were employed in first-round RT-PCR, then a second-round multiplex PCR followed. TCRdb recomputed calls from the multiplex PCR reads with MiXCR, one row per CDR3 protein. The sample consists of 240,000 or so distinct CDR3 sequences, around 45% of them appearing once. Specimen: peripheral blood. These TCRs come from an adult man with Graves' ophthalmopathy.

This chain's CDR3 is CASSRDRANYTF. The CDR3 DNA follows: TGTGCCAGCAGCCGGGACAGGGCGAACTACACCTTC. The V and J genes are TRBV14 and TRBJ1-2, with 9 nucleotides matching TRBD1. Germline CDR1 is SGHDN and CDR2 is FVKESK. V shed 4 bases and J 10 bases; nucleotides not matched to a gene: 4. The CDR3 consists of 12 residues.

This rearrangement joins TRBV9 to TRBJ1-1; D unresolved. This CDR3 comprises 15 residues. Trimming removed 0 bases from V and 1 base from J, with 10 bases in between. CDR1 and CDR2 (germline): SGDLS, YYNGEE. As DNA, the CDR3 is TGTGCCAGCAGCGTAGGAGGCAGAACGAACACTGAAGCTTTCTTT. Translation gives CASSVGGRTNTEAFF.

The gene calls are TRBV7-2 and TRBJ2-7, with a weak D call TRBD2 (6 bases). Germline CDR1 and CDR2: SGHTA and FQGNSA. Trimming stripped 5 bases from V and 3 bases from J, with 14 bases between. The CDR3 length is 14 residues. The CDR3 sequence is CASSQDSGFYEQYF. Here the CDR3 DNA reads TGTGCCAGCAGCCAAGATAGCGGTTTCTACGAGCAGTACTTC.

CDR3 bases: TGTGCCAGCAGTCTGGGATCAACCGAGGGGCAGCCCCAGCATTTT. Its translation: CASSLGSTEGQPQHF. The chain combines TRBV9 with TRBJ1-5, with D perhaps matching TRBD1 (5 bases). Germline assignment: CDR1 SGDLS and CDR2 YYNGEE. The CDR3 has 15 residues. The germline V and J ends were trimmed by 5 bases and 7 bases, with 19 bases remaining between them. Filled out from reference TRBV9 and TRBJ1-5, the complete variable domain reads DSGVTQTPKHLITATGQRVTLRCSPRSGDLSVYWYQQSLDQGLQFLIQYYNGEERAKGNILERFSAQQFPDLHSELNLSSLELGDSALYFCASSLGSTEGQPQHFGDGTRLSIL.

CDR3 protein: CASRDPGQTYEQYF. The CDR3 DNA reads TGCGCCAGCAGAGATCCGGGACAAACCTACGAGCAGTACTTC. V gene TRBV10-2 combines with J gene TRBJ2-7; tentative D call: TRBD1 (6 bases). The CDR3 has 14 residues. Trimming shortened V by 6 bases and J by 2 bases, and 14 bases separated the two germline ends. Germline CDR1 is WSHSY and CDR2 is SAAADI.

In its sample, this clonotype was seen a few times. This rearrangement joins TRBV10-2 to TRBJ2-5; D is ambiguous. The CDR3 totals 12 residues. Germline V gene data show CDR1 as WSHSY and CDR2 as SAAADI. Trimming took 1 base from V and 4 from J, leaving 4 bases between them. The DNA for the CDR3 is TGCGCCAGCAGTGAGTTTCGAGAGACCCAGTACTTC. It yields the protein CASSEFRETQYF.

The chain uses TRBV19 and TRBJ1-5; TRBD1 aligns across 7 bases. Trimming took 1 base from V and 6 from J; bases not matched to a gene: 9. Germline CDR1 is LNHDA and CDR2 is SQIVND (reference sequence). This CDR3 contains 16 residues. The CDR3 sequence is CASSIGQGDVVQPQHF. The CDR3 DNA reads as TGTGCCAGTAGTATAGGGCAGGGGGACGTCGTTCAGCCCCAGCATTTT.